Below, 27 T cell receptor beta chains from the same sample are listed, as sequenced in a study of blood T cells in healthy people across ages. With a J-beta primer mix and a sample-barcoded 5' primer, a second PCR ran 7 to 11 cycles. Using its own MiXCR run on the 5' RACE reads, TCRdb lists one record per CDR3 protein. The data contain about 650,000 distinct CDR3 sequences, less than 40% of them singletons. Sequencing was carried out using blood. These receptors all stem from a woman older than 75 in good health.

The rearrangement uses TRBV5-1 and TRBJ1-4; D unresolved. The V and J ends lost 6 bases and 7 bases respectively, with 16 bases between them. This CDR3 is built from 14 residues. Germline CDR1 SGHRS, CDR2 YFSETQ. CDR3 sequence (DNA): TGCGCCAGCAAATTCAAGCCCGGGAGTGAAAAACTGTTTTTT. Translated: CASKFKPGSEKLFF.

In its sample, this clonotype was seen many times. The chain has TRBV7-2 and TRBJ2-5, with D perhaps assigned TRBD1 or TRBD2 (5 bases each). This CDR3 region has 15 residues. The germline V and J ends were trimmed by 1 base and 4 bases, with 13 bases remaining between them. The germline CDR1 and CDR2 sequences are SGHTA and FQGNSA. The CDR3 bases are TGTGCCAGCAGCTTAGGGATGGGACGGAGAGAGACCCAGTACTTC. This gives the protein CASSLGMGRRETQYF.

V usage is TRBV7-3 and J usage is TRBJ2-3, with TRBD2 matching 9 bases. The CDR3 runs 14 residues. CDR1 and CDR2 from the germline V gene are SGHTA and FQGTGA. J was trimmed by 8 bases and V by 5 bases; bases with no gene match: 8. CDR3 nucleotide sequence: TGTGCCAGCAGCACCGGACTAGCGACGGGTACGCAGTATTTT. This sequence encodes CASSTGLATGTQYF.

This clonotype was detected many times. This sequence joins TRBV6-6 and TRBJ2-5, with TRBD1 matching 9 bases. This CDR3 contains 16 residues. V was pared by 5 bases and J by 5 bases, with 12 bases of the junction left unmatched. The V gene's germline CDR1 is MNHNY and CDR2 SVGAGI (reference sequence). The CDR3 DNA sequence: TGTGCCAGCAGTCGCGGGACAGGGATCGGTTTGGAGACCCAGTACTTC. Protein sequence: CASSRGTGIGLETQYF.

The CDR3 DNA reads TGTGCCAGCACCCACGACTTAGAAGAGACCCAGTACTTC. Translating it yields CASTHDLEETQYF. The gene calls are TRBV7-2 and TRBJ2-5, with D unclear. The length of the CDR3 is 13 residues. CDR1 is SGHTA, CDR2 FQGNSA, per germline. V shed 7 bases and J shed 3 bases, with 12 bases lying between them.

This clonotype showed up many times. This CDR3 reads CASSLNAGREQYF. Here the CDR3 DNA reads TGTGCCAGCAGCTTAAACGCGGGGCGGGAGCAGTACTTC. The V and J genes are TRBV7-2 and TRBJ2-7, with D possibly TRBD2 on 6 matching bases. The V gene's germline CDR1 is SGHTA and CDR2 FQGNSA. The V end was cut by 2 bases, the J end by 7 bases, with 12 bases between. This CDR3 spans 13 amino acids.

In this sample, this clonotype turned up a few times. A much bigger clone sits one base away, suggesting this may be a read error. CDR3 sequence: CASSPPTSGGANEQYF. The CDR3, as DNA: TGTGCCAGCAGCCCACCCACTAGCGGGGGGGCAAATGAGCAGTACTTC. The chain recombines TRBV5-5 with TRBJ2-4; 13 bases are shared with TRBD2. Germline CDR1 SGHKS, CDR2 YYEKEE (reference sequence). The CDR3 covers 16 residues. The trim removed 4 bases at V and 13 bases at J, leaving 14 bases unmatched.

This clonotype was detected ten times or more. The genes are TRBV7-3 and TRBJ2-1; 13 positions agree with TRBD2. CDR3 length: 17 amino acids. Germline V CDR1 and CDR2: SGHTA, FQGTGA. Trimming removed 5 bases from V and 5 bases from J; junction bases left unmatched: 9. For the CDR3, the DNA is TGTGCCAGCAGCCCTGAGGGACTAGCGGGGTCGGACAATGAGCAGTTCTTC. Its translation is CASSPEGLAGSDNEQFF. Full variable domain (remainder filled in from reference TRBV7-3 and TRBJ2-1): GAGVSQTPSNKVTEKGKYVELRCDPISGHTALYWYRQSLGQGPEFLIYFQGTGAADDSGLPNDRFFAVRPEGSVSTLKIQRTERGDSAVYLCASSPEGLAGSDNEQFFGPGTRLTVL.

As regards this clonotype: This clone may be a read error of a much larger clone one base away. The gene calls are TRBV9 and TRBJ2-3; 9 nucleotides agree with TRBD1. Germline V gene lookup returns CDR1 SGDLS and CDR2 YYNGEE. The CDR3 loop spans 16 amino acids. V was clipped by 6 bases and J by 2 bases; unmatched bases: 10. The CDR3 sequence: CASNPQGTGITDTQYF. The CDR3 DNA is TGTGCCAGCAACCCACAGGGGACAGGGATCACAGATACGCAGTATTTT.

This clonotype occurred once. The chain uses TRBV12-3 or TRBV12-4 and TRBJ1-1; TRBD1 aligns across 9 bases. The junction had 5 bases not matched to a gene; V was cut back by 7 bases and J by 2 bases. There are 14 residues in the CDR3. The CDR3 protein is CASTWTGVNTEAFF. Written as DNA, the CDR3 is TGTGCCAGCACCTGGACAGGGGTAAACACTGAAGCTTTCTTT.

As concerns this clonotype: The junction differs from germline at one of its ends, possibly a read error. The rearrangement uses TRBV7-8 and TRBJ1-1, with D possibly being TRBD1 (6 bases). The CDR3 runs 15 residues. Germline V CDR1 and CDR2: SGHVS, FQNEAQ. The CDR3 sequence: CVSSLGQSLNTEAFF. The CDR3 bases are TGTGTCAGCAGCTTAGGACAGTCTTTGAACACTGAAGCTTTCTTT.

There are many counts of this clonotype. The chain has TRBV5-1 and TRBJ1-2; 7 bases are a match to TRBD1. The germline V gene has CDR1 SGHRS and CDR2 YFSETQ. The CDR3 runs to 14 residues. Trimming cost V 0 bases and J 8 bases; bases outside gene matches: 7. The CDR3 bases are TGCGCCAGCAGCTTGGAGGGCAGGGGGGAAGGCTACACCTTC. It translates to CASSLEGRGEGYTF.

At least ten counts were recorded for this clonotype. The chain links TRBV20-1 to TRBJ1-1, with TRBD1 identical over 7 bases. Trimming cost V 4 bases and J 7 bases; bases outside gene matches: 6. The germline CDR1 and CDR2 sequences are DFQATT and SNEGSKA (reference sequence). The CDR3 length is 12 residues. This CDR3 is CSATGTAYEAFF. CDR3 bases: TGCAGTGCTACAGGGACAGCCTATGAAGCTTTCTTT.

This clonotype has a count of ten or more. CDR3 DNA sequence: TGCGCCAGCAGCTTTTCAGAGGCTAACTATGGCTACACCTTC. This sequence encodes CASSFSEANYGYTF. The V call is TRBV5-1, the J call TRBJ1-2; D gene ambiguous. CDR1 is SGHRS, CDR2 YFSETQ, per germline. V lost 2 bases and J lost 0, with 8 bases in between. The CDR3 sequence is 14 residues long.

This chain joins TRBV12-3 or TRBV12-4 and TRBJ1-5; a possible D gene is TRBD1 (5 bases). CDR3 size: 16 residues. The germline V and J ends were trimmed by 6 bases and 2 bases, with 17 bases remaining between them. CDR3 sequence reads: CASSLGARPGNQPQHF. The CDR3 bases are TGTGCCAGCAGCCTTGGGGCCAGACCCGGCAATCAGCCCCAGCATTTT.

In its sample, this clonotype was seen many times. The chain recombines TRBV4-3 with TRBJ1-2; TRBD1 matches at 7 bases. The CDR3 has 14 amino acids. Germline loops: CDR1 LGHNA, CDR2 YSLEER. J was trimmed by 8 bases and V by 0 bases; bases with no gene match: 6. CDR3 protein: CASSQEWGRGGYTF. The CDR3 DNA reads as TGCGCCAGCAGCCAAGAATGGGGCAGGGGGGGCTACACCTTC.

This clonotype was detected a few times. The CDR3 DNA is TGTGCCAGCAGCCGGGATCTTGAGAGTTACACCGGGGAGCTGTTTTTT. This encodes CASSRDLESYTGELFF. The chain combines TRBV14 with TRBJ2-2; D is unclear. The germline CDR1 and CDR2 sequences are SGHDN and FVKESK. The length of the CDR3 is 16 residues. The V gene lost 4 bases and the J gene lost 3 bases, with 15 bases spanning the gap.

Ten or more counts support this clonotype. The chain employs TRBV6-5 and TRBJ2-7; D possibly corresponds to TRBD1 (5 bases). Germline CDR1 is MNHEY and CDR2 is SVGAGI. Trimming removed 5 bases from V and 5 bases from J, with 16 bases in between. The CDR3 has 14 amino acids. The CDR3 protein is CASSQGKKVDEQYF. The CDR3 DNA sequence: TGTGCCAGCAGTCAGGGTAAAAAGGTCGACGAGCAGTACTTC.

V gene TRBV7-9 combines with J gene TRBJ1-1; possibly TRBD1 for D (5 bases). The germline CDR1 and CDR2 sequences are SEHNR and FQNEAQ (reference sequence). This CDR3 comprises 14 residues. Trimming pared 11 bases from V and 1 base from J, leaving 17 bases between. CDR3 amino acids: CAGGGFDSNTEAFF. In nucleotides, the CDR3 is TGTGCCGGGGGGGGGTTTGATTCGAACACTGAAGCTTTCTTT.

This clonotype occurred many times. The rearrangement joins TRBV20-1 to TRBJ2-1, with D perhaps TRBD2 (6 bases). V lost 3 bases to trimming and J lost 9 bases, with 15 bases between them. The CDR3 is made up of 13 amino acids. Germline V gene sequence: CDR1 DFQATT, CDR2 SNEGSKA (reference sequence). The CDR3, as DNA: TGCAGTGCTAGGAGTGGGCGGGGAATTGAGCAGTTCTTC. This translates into CSARSGRGIEQFF.

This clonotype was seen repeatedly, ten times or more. The CDR3 protein is CATRAGDTQYF. Here the CDR3 DNA reads TGTGCCACCAGAGCCGGGGATACGCAGTATTTT. The chain couples TRBV24-1 to TRBJ2-3, with unresolved D. Germline V gene data show CDR1 as KGHDR and CDR2 as SFDVKD. CDR3 length equals 11 residues. Trimming took off 7 bases at V and 6 bases at J, with 7 bases between the two ends.

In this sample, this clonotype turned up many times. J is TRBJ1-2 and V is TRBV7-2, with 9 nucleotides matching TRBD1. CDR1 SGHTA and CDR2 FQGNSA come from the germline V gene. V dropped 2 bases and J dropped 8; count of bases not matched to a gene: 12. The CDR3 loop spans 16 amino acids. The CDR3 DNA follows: TGTGCCAGCAGCTTAATGTTCCGGACAGGGGATCGCGGCTACACCTTC. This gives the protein CASSLMFRTGDRGYTF.

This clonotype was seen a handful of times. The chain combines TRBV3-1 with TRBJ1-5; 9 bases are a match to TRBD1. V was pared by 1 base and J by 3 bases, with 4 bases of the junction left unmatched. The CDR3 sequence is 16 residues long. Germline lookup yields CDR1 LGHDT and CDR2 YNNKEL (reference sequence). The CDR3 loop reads CASSQAGQGNNQPQHF. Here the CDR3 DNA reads TGTGCCAGCAGCCAAGCAGGACAGGGGAACAATCAGCCCCAGCATTTT.

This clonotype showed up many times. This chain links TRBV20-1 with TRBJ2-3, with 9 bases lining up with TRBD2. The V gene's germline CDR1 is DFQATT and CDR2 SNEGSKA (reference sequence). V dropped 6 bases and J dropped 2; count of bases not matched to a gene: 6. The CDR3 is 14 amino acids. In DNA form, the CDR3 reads TGCAGTGCCGATAGCGGGGGAACCACAGATACGCAGTATTTT. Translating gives CSADSGGTTDTQYF.

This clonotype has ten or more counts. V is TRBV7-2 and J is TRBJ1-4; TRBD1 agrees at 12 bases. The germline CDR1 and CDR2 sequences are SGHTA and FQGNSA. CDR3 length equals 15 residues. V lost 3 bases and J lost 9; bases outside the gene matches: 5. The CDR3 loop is CASSFSGTGGKKLFF. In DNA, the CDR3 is TGTGCCAGCAGCTTTTCCGGGACAGGGGGCAAAAAACTGTTTTTT.

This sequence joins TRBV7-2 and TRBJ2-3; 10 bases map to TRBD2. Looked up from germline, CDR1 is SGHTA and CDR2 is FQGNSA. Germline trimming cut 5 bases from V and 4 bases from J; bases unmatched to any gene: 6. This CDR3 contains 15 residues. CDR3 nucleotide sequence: TGTGCCAGCAGCCCGACTAGCGGGCCCTCAGATACGCAGTATTTT. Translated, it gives CASSPTSGPSDTQYF.

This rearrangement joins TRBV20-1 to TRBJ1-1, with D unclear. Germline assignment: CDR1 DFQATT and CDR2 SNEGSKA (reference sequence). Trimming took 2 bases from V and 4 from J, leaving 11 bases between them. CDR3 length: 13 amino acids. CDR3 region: CSARLGSSTEAFF. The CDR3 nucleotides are TGCAGTGCTAGATTGGGGAGTAGCACTGAAGCTTTCTTT.